The 14 T cell receptor beta chains presented below share a single source sample, sequenced in a study of prognosis after radiotherapy for stage I lung cancer. From genomic DNA, TCR beta CDR3 was amplified by two-round multiplex PCR. With primers specific to each TRBV and TRBJ gene, the first-round PCR was performed. TCRdb reprocessed the multiplex PCR reads with MiXCR, giving one entry per CDR3 protein. The table shows nearly 25,000 distinct CDR3 sequences, with approximately 35% occurring only once. Specimen: PBMCs, collected before or after stereotactic body radiation therapy (not recorded which). All receptors come from a donor older than 45 with non-small cell lung cancer.

This clonotype was seen ten or more times. J is TRBJ2-3 and V is TRBV2; the match to TRBD2 covers 7 bases. CDR1 and CDR2 from the germline V gene are SNHLY and FYNNEI. The CDR3 is 13 residues long. J gave up 1 base and V 7 bases, and 2 bases lay outside the gene matches. The CDR3 nucleotides read TGTGCCAGCAAAAGCGGGGGCACAGATACGCAGTATTTT. Translated: CASKSGGTDTQYF.

At least ten counts were recorded for this clonotype. V is TRBV19 and J is TRBJ2-7; D could derive from TRBD1 or TRBD2 (5 bases each). This CDR3 contains 12 residues. With 2 bases removed from V and 4 bases from J, the gap between germline ends came to 6 bases. CDR1 LNHDA and CDR2 SQIVND come from the germline V gene (reference sequence). CDR3 DNA sequence: TGTGCCAGTAGTATATGGGGGTACGAGCAGTACTTC. Amino acids: CASSIWGYEQYF. The full variable domain, in which reference TRBV19 and TRBJ2-7 provide the parts outside the CDR3, is DGGITQSPKYLFRKEGQNVTLSCEQNLNHDAMYWYRQDPGQGLRLIYYSQIVNDFQKGDIAEGYSVSREKKESFPLTVTSAQKNPTAFYLCASSIWGYEQYFGPGTRLTVT.

This clonotype was observed a few times. The genes are TRBV20-1 and TRBJ2-3, with 7 bases fitting TRBD2. Trimming at V came to 5 bases and at J to 2 bases, leaving 13 bases not matched to a gene. This CDR3 spans 16 amino acids. Germline CDR1 is DFQATT and CDR2 is SNEGSKA (reference sequence). DNA of the CDR3: TGCAGTGCTTACCTAGTGGCGGGGGACCCCACAGATACGCAGTATTTT. Its translation: CSAYLVAGDPTDTQYF.

The table lists this clonotype with a count of one. This chain links TRBV27 with TRBJ2-1; D may correspond to TRBD1 or TRBD2 (5 bases each). The V gene lost 6 bases and the J gene lost 5 bases, with 14 bases spanning the gap. The CDR3 spans 14 residues. CDR1 and CDR2 from the germline V gene are MNHEY and SMNVEV (reference sequence). The DNA for the CDR3 is TGTGCCAGCAGCGGGAATAGCAGGGACAATGAGCAGTTCTTC. Translated: CASSGNSRDNEQFF.

Comments on this clonotype: A read error may explain this, as a much larger clone is one base away. The chain employs TRBV11-2 and TRBJ2-1, with TRBD2 identical over 11 bases. V lost 6 bases to trimming and J lost 9 bases; unmatched junction nucleotides: 7. The CDR3 spans 14 residues. CDR1 SGHAT and CDR2 FQNNGV come from the germline V gene. CDR3 region: CASRIAGGQFEQFF. DNA for the CDR3: TGTGCCAGCAGAATAGCGGGAGGGCAGTTTGAGCAGTTCTTC.

V usage is TRBV6-1 and J usage is TRBJ1-2; D remains ambiguous. Trimming took 0 bases from V and 2 from J, leaving 13 bases between them. Germline CDR1 MNHNS, CDR2 SASEGT. This CDR3 region has 16 residues. Here the CDR3 reads CASSEALVTGNYGYTF. The CDR3 DNA reads as TGTGCCAGCAGTGAAGCGCTAGTGACGGGAAACTATGGCTACACCTTC.

This clonotype was seen a few times. The rearrangement links TRBV6-1 to TRBJ1-1; 8 bases are a match to TRBD1. Germline values: CDR1 MNHNS, CDR2 SASEGT. The CDR3 sequence is 17 residues long. Losses at the gene ends were 1 base for V and 1 base for J; bases not matched to a gene: 8. CDR3 amino acids: CASSEGQGAFSNTEAFF. The CDR3 bases are TGTGCCAGCAGTGAAGGGCAGGGGGCTTTCTCGAACACTGAAGCTTTCTTT.

At least ten counts were recorded for this clonotype. The chain recombines TRBV7-3 with TRBJ1-4; D perhaps matches TRBD1 (6 bases). This CDR3 region has 13 residues. Germline lookup yields CDR1 SGHTA and CDR2 FQGTGA. V was trimmed by 6 bases and J by 8 bases, leaving 13 bases between them. CDR3 sequence (DNA): TGTGCCAGCAGTCAGGGACACGGAGAAAAACTGTTTTTT. Translating gives CASSQGHGEKLFF.

In its sample, this clonotype was seen many times. The chain uses TRBV7-9 and TRBJ2-1, with D perhaps TRBD1 or TRBD2 (5 bases each). The CDR3 extends over 15 amino acids. Trimming left V 7 bases short and J 4 bases short, with 17 bases between. Germline lookup yields CDR1 SEHNR and CDR2 FQNEAQ (reference sequence). The CDR3 loop is CASTLRGGPYNEQFF. DNA for the CDR3: TGTGCCAGCACCCTCCGGGGCGGGCCTTACAATGAGCAGTTCTTC.

This clonotype was counted between two and nine times. The chain is built from TRBV6-1 and TRBJ2-3; 7 bases fit TRBD2. The germline V gene encodes CDR1 MNHNS and CDR2 SASEGT. V shed 1 base and J 2 bases; nucleotides not matched to a gene: 12. The CDR3 is 18 residues long. CDR3 amino acids: CASSEGLLAIPTTDTQYF. As DNA, the CDR3 is TGTGCCAGCAGTGAAGGGTTACTAGCGATTCCCACCACAGATACGCAGTATTTT.

The chain joins TRBV27 to TRBJ2-6; D gene ambiguous. Deletions cut 8 bases from V and 8 bases from J, with 7 bases between. The CDR3 extends over 11 amino acids. In germline, CDR1 is MNHEY, CDR2 SMNVEV (reference sequence). The CDR3 DNA reads TGTGCCAGCGCCAAGACCAACGTCCTGACTTTC. Translation gives CASAKTNVLTF.

Notes on this clonotype: Since a much larger clone is just one base distant, this may be a read error. The rearrangement links TRBV4-1 to TRBJ2-1; unclear D gene. The CDR3 runs to 15 residues. Germline lookup yields CDR1 MGHRA and CDR2 YSYEKL. Deletions cut 4 bases from V and 6 bases from J, with 16 bases between. The CDR3 loop reads CASSPTDGRANEQFF. CDR3 nucleotide sequence: TGCGCCAGCAGCCCCACGGACGGTCGGGCCAATGAGCAGTTCTTC.

This clonotype was detected only a few times. Given a much more abundant clone one base away, this may be a read error. This chain links TRBV15 with TRBJ1-1, with D perhaps TRBD1 (6 bases). CDR1 LNHNV and CDR2 YYDKDF come from the germline V gene (reference sequence). This CDR3 has 14 amino acids. V was pared by 4 bases and J by 5 bases, with 14 bases between. Written as DNA, the CDR3 is TGTGCCACCAGCATAGACATAGGGGGGACTGAAGCTTTCTTT. Its translation is CATSIDIGGTEAFF.

This clonotype was seen at least ten times. The chain uses TRBV15 and TRBJ2-5; 10 nucleotides line up with TRBD2. CDR1 and CDR2 from the germline V gene are LNHNV and YYDKDF (reference sequence). V lost 4 bases and J lost 7; bases outside the gene matches: 6. The CDR3 consists of 14 residues. The CDR3 sequence: CATSKSGRAGTQYF. The CDR3 DNA reads as TGTGCCACCAGCAAAAGCGGGAGGGCCGGGACCCAGTACTTC.